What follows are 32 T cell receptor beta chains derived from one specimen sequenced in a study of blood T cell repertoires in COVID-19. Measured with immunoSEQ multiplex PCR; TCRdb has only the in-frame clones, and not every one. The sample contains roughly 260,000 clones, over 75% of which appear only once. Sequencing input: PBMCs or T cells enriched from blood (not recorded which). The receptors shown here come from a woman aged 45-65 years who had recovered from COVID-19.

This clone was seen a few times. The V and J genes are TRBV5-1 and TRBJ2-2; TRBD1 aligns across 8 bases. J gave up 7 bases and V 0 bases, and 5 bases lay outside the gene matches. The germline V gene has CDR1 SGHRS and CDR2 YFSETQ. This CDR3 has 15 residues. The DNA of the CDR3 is TGCGCCAGCAGCTTGGCTCAGGGGGCTCACGGGGAGCTGTTTTTT. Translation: CASSLAQGAHGELFF. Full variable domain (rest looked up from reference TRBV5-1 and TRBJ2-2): KAGVTQTPRYLIKTRGQQVTLSCSPISGHRSVSWYQQTPGQGLQFLFEYFSETQRNKGNFPGRFSGRQFSNSRSEMNVSTLELGDSALYLCASSLAQGAHGELFFGEGSRLTVL.

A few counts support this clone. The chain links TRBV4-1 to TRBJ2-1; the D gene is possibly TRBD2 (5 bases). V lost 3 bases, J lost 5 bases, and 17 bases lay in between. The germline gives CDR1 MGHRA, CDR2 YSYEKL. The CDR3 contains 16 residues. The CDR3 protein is CASSHAGLGRNNEQFF. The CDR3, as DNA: TGCGCCAGCAGCCATGCCGGCCTAGGGAGAAACAATGAGCAGTTCTTC.

CDR3 amino acids: CASSLRAGVTGNTEAFF. CDR3 coding DNA: TGCGCCAGCAGCTTAAGGGCGGGAGTAACGGGGAACACTGAAGCTTTCTTT. The chain links TRBV5-1 to TRBJ1-1; unclear D gene. The V end was cut by 2 bases, the J end by 1 base, with 18 bases between. The CDR3 contains 17 residues. CDR1 is SGHRS and CDR2 is YFSETQ in the germline V gene.

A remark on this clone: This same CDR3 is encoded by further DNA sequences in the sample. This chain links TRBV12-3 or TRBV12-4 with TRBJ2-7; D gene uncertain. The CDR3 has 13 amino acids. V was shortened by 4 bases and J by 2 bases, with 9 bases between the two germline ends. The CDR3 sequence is CASSYGQTYEQYF. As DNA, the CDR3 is TGTGCCAGCAGTTATGGCCAAACCTACGAGCAGTACTTC.

CDR3 DNA: TGCGCCAGCAGCGAACAGGGGGCTGATAATTCACCCCTCCACTTT. Its translation: CASSEQGADNSPLHF. J is TRBJ1-6 and V is TRBV5-1; 9 bases are shared with TRBD1. After removal of 4 bases from V and 5 bases from J, the junction contained 4 bases not matched to a gene. Germline values: CDR1 SGHRS, CDR2 YFSETQ. The CDR3 spans 15 residues.

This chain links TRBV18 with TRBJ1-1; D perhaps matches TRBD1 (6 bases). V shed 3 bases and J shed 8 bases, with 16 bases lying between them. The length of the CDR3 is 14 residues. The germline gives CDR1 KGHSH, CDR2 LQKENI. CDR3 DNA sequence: TGTGCCAGCTCACCCCTAGGCGGACAGCAAGAAGCTTTCTTT. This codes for CASSPLGGQQEAFF.

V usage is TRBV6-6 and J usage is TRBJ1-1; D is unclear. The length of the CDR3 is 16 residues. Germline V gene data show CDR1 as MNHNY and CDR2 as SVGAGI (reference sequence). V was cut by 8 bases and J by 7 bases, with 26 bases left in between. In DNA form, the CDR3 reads TGTGCCAGCGGCTCATCGCAGGTAGAGGGATCGGGTGAAGCTTTCTTT. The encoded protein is CASGSSQVEGSGEAFF.

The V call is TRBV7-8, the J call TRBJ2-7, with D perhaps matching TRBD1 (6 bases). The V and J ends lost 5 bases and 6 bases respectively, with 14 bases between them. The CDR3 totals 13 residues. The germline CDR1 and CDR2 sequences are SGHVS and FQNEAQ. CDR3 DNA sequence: TGTGCCAGCAGCCATGGACAGAAGGGCGAGCAGTACTTC. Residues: CASSHGQKGEQYF.

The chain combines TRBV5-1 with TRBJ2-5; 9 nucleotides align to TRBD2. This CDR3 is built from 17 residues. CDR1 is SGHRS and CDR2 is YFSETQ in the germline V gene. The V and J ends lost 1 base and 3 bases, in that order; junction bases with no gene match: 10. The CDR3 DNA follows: TGCGCCAGCAGCTTGAATAGCGCGGGAGGGCCGGAAGAGACCCAGTACTTC. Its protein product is CASSLNSAGGPEETQYF.

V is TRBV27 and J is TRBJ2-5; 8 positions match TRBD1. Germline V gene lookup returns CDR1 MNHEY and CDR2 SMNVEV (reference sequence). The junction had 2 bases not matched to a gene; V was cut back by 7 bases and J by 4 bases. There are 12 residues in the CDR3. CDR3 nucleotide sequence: TGTGCCAGCAATGACAGGGGAGAGACCCAGTACTTC. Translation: CASNDRGETQYF.

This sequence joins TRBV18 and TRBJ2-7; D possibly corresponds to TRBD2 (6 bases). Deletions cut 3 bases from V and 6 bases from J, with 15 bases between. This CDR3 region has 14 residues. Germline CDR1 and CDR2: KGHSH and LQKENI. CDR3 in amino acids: CASSPSGGEGEQYF. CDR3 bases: TGTGCCAGCTCACCTTCCGGGGGAGAGGGCGAGCAGTACTTC.

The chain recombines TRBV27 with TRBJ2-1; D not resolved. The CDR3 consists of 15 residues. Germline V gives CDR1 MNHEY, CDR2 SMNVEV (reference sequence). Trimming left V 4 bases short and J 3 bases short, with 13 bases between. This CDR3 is CASSYLGGFYNEQFF. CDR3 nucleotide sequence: TGTGCCAGCAGTTACCTAGGCGGTTTCTACAATGAGCAGTTCTTC.

CDR3 sequence: CAWSVIAAVTNEQFF. The CDR3 bases are TGTGCCTGGAGTGTAATAGCGGCGGTCACCAATGAGCAGTTCTTC. The chain employs TRBV30 and TRBJ2-1; possible D gene TRBD2, 6 bases. This CDR3 contains 15 residues. V was shortened by 0 bases and J by 6 bases, with 15 bases between the two germline ends. The germline gives CDR1 GTSNPN, CDR2 SVGIG (reference sequence).

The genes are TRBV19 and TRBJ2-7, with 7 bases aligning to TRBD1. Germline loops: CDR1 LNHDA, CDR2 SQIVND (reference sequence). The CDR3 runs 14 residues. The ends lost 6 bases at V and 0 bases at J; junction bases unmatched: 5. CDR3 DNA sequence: TGTGCCAGTAGAGGGACAGTGAGCTCCTACGAGCAGTACTTC. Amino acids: CASRGTVSSYEQYF. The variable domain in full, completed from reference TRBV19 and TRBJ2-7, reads DGGITQSPKYLFRKEGQNVTLSCEQNLNHDAMYWYRQDPGQGLRLIYYSQIVNDFQKGDIAEGYSVSREKKESFPLTVTSAQKNPTAFYLCASRGTVSSYEQYFGPGTRLTVT.

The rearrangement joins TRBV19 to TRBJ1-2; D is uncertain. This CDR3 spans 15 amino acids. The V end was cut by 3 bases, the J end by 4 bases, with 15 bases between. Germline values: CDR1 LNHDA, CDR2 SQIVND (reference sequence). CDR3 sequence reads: CASSIPGRELYGYTF. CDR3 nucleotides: TGTGCCAGTAGTATCCCCGGACGGGAACTCTATGGCTACACCTTC.

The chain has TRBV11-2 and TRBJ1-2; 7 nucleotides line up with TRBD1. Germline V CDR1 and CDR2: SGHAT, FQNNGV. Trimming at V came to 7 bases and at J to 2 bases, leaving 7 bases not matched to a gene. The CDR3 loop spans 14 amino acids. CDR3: CASTPDRQNYGYTF. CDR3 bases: TGTGCCAGCACTCCGGACAGGCAAAACTATGGCTACACCTTC.

The CDR3 sequence: CSVVPQDRVYGYTF. The CDR3 DNA reads as TGCAGCGTTGTCCCACAGGACAGGGTCTATGGCTACACCTTC. This sequence joins TRBV29-1 and TRBJ1-2; 8 bases are shared with TRBD1. The CDR3 contains 14 residues. Germline V gene sequence: CDR1 SQVTM, CDR2 ANQGSEA. The ends lost 4 bases at V and 4 bases at J; junction bases unmatched: 8.

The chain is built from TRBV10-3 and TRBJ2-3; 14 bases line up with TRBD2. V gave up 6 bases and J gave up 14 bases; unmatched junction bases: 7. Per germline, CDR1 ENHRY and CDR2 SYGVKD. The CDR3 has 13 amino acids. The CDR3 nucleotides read TGTGCCATCAGGGGACTAGCGGGAGAGCCTATGTATTTT. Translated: CAIRGLAGEPMYF.

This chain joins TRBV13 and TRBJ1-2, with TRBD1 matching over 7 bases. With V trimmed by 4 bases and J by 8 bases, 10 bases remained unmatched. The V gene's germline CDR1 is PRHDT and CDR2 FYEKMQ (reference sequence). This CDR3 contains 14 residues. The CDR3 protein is CASSSLQGLQGYTF. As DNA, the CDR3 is TGTGCCAGCAGCTCTCTACAGGGGTTGCAAGGCTACACCTTC.

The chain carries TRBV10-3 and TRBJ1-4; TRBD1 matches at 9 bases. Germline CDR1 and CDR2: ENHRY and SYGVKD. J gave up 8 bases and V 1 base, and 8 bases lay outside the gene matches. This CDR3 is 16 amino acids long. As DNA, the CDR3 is TGTGCCATCAGTGAGTTAAGACAGGGGGGAAAAGAAAAACTGTTTTTT. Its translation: CAISELRQGGKEKLFF.

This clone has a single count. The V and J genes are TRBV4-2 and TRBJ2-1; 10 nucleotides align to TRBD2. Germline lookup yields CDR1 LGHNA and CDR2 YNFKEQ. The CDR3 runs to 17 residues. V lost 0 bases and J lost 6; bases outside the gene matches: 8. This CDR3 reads CASSQDWASGSSNEQFF. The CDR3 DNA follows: TGTGCCAGCAGCCAAGATTGGGCTAGCGGGAGTAGCAATGAGCAGTTCTTC.

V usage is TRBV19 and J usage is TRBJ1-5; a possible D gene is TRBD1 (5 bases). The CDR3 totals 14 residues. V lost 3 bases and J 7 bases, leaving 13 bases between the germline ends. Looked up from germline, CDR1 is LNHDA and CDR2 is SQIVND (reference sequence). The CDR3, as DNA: TGTGCCAGTAGTATGGGGGAGGGAGTCCAGCCCCAGCATTTT. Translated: CASSMGEGVQPQHF.

As DNA, the CDR3 is TGTGCCAGCAGTTTAAGCGGCAATGAGCAGTTCTTC. It codes for CASSLSGNEQFF. The chain employs TRBV27 and TRBJ2-1; a possible D gene is TRBD2 (5 bases). CDR3 length equals 12 residues. V shed 2 bases and J shed 6 bases, with 5 bases lying between them. CDR1 MNHEY and CDR2 SMNVEV come from the germline V gene (reference sequence).

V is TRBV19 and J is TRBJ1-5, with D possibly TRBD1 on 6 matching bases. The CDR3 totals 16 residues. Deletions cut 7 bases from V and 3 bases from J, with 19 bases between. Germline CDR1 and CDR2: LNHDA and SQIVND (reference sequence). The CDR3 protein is CASTPQGQGNNQPQHF. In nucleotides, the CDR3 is TGTGCCAGTACCCCTCAGGGGCAGGGAAACAATCAGCCCCAGCATTTT. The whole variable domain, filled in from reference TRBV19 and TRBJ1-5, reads DGGITQSPKYLFRKEGQNVTLSCEQNLNHDAMYWYRQDPGQGLRLIYYSQIVNDFQKGDIAEGYSVSREKKESFPLTVTSAQKNPTAFYLCASTPQGQGNNQPQHFGDGTRLSIL.

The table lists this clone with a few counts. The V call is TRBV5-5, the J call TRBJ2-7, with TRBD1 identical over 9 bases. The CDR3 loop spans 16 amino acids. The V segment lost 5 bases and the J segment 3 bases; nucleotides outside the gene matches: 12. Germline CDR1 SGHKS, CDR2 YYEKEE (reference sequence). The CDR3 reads CASRNSVGQGFYEQYF. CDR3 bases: TGTGCCAGCAGGAACTCCGTGGGACAGGGCTTCTACGAGCAGTACTTC.

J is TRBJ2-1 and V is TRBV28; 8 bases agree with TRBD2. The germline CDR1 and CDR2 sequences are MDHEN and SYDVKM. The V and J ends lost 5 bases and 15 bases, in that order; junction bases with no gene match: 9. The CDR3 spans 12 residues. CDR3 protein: CASSPSGPPGFF. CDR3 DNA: TGTGCCAGCAGTCCTAGCGGGCCCCCAGGGTTCTTC.

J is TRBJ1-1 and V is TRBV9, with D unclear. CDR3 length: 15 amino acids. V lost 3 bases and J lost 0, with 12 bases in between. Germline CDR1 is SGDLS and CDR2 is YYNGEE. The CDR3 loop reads CASSAYDGLNTEAFF. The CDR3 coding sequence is TGTGCCAGCAGCGCCTACGACGGGTTGAACACTGAAGCTTTCTTT. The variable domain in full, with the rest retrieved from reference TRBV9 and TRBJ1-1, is DSGVTQTPKHLITATGQRVTLRCSPRSGDLSVYWYQQSLDQGLQFLIQYYNGEERAKGNILERFSAQQFPDLHSELNLSSLELGDSALYFCASSAYDGLNTEAFFGQGTRLTVV.

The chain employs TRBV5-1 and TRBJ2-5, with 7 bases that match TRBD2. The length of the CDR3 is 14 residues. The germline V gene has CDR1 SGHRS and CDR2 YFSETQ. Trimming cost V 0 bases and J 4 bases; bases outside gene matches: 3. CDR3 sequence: CASSLGGGGETQYF. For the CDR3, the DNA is TGCGCCAGCAGCTTGGGGGGCGGGGGAGAGACCCAGTACTTC.

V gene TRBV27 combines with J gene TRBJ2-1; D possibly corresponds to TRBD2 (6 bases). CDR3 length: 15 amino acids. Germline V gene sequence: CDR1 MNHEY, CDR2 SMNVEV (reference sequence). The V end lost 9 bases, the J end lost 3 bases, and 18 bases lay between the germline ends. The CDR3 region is CARSGAGSLYNEQFF. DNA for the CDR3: TGTGCCAGAAGTGGGGCGGGGTCCCTCTACAATGAGCAGTTCTTC.

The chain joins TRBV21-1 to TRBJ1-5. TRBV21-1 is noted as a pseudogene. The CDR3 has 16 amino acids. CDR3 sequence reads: CASMILRGGRNQPQHF. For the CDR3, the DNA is TGTGCCAGCATGATCCTTAGGGGGGGGCGCAATCAGCCCCAGCATTTT.

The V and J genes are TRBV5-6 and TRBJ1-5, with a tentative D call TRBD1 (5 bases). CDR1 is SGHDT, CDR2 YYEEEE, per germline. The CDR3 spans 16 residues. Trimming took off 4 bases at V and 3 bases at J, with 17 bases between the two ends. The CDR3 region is CASSLMTALVNQPQHF. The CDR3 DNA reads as TGTGCCAGCAGCCTCATGACAGCCCTAGTCAATCAGCCCCAGCATTTT.

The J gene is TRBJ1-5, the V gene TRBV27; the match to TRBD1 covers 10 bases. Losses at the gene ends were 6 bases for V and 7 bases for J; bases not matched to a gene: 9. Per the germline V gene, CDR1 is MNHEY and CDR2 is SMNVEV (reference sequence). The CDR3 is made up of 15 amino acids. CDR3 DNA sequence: TGTGCCAGCAGCCGGGACAGGGGCCGAGGACAGCCCCAGCATTTT. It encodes CASSRDRGRGQPQHF.